Here is one T cell receptor (beta chain) with its context. Each diagnosis was grounded in clinical symptoms, serum thyroxine and TRAb, thyroid ultrasound, and orbital computed tomography. The data belong to a study of T cells in Graves' hyperthyroidism and ophthalmopathy. The CDR3 regions of TCR beta were amplified from RNA transcripts. The HTBI primer set drove a first-round RT-PCR of the TCR CDR3. MiXCR, run by TCRdb on the multiplex PCR reads, gives a single entry per CDR3 protein. The sample shows roughly 500,000 distinct CDR3 sequences, 40% to 55% of them seen only once. Trimming removed 7 bases from V and 2 bases from J, with 14 bases in between. This CDR3 comprises 15 residues. The V gene's germline CDR1 is MNHEY and CDR2 SVGAGI.

The rearrangement joins TRBV6-5 to TRBJ1-4; D is ambiguous. What was sequenced was peripheral blood or thyroid tissue (not recorded which). The clonotype was recovered from an adult woman with Graves' disease, either hyperthyroidism or ophthalmopathy (not recorded which). This chain's CDR3 is CASTHSGETNEKLFF. The CDR3 bases are TGTGCCAGCACCCACTCGGGAGAGACTAATGAAAAACTGTTTTTT.